The source of this TCR beta chain is a study of OX40 agonist ivuxolimab in advanced cancers. Study-level background: Intravenous ivuxolimab was administered to patients every 2 weeks at 0.01 to 10 mg/kg. Hepatocellular carcinoma, melanoma, renal cell or head and neck cancer affected the dose-escalation patients.

The ends were cut back, 7 bases at V and 6 bases at J, with 18 bases in the middle. Germline V gene sequence: CDR1 MNHEY, CDR2 SVGAGI. The CDR3 is 14 residues long. Sequencing used immunoSEQ multiplex PCR; TCRdb keeps in-frame clones, though not all of them. Counted here are some 110,000 clones, under 95% occurring once; the ten biggest clones make up under 0.85%. This clone has only a few counts. The antigen is unknown. Notes on the study in general: Some patients who did not respond also had low normalized T-cell clonal expansion. No antigen was identified for the clonally expanded peripheral T cells.

The chain carries TRBV6-5 and TRBJ1-2; a weak D match, TRBD1 (6 bases). The receptor comes from an adult with an advanced solid tumor such as melanoma, head and neck, liver or kidney cancer. The sequencing here drew on CD4+ or CD8+ T cells sorted from blood, taken in a trial of the OX40 agonist ivuxolimab. CDR3 in amino acids: CASTHLGGGDGYTF. The CDR3 nucleotides read TGTGCCAGCACCCATTTGGGGGGCGGTGATGGCTACACCTTC.